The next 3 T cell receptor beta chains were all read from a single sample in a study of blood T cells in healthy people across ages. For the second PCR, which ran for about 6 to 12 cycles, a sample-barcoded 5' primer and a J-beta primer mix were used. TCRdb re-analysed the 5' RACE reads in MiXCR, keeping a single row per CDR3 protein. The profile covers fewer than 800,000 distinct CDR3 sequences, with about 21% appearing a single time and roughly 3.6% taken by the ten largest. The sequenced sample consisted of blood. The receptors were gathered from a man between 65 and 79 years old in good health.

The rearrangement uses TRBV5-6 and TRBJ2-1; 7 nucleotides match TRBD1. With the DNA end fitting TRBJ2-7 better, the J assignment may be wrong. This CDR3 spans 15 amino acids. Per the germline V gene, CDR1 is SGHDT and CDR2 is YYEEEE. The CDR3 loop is CASSRNQGDSYEQYF. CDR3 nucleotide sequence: TGTGCCAGCAGCCGAAACCAGGGGGATTCCTACGAGCAGTACTTC.

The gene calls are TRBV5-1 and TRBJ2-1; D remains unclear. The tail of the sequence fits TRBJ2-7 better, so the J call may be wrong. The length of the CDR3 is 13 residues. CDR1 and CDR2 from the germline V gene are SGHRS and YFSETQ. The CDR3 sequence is CASSYSSAYEQYF. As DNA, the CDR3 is TGCGCCAGCAGCTATTCCTCAGCCTACGAGCAGTACTTC.

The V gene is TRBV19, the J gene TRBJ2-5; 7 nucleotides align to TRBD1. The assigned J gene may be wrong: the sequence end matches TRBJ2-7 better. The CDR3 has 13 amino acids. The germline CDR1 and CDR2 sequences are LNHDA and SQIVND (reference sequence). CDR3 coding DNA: TGTGCCAGTACCCGATCCGGACAGGACGAGCAGTACTTC. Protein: CASTRSGQDEQYF.